The 17 T cell receptor beta chains listed next were all sequenced from one sample in a study of cytomegalovirus exposure and HLA in healthy donors. Sequencing used immunoSEQ multiplex PCR; TCRdb keeps in-frame clones, though not all of them. The data hold around 350,000 clones, with about nine tenths observed a single time. Source material: PBMCs. All receptors derive from a woman aged 18-29 years in good health and CMV-seronegative.

The chain combines TRBV7-8 with TRBJ1-2; possibly TRBD1 for D (5 bases). The CDR3 is made up of 17 amino acids. The V gene's germline CDR1 is SGHVS and CDR2 FQNEAQ. Between the trimmed V and J ends, which lost 2 bases and 2 bases, there was a span of 18 bases. The CDR3 DNA follows: TGTGCCAGCAGCTTATGGACCCCGGGACGGGGGAACTATGGCTACACCTTC. Amino acids: CASSLWTPGRGNYGYTF.

The chain links TRBV10-3 to TRBJ1-5; possible D gene TRBD1, 6 bases. Trimming cost V 0 bases and J 5 bases, with 8 bases left between them. Germline V lookup: CDR1 ENHRY, CDR2 SYGVKD. The CDR3 spans 14 residues. The DNA for the CDR3 is TGTGCCATCAGTGAGTCAGGGACACATCAGCCCCAGCATTTT. Its translation is CAISESGTHQPQHF.

The V and J genes are TRBV2 and TRBJ2-1, with a weak D call TRBD2 (5 bases). Between the trimmed V and J ends, which lost 7 bases and 2 bases, there was a span of 18 bases. Germline V gene data show CDR1 as SNHLY and CDR2 as FYNNEI. This CDR3 comprises 16 residues. The CDR3: CASTQRTSPTYNEQFF. The CDR3 coding sequence is TGTGCCAGCACCCAGAGAACTAGTCCTACCTACAATGAGCAGTTCTTC.

The chain has TRBV29-1 and TRBJ2-7; D may be TRBD2 (6 bases). CDR3 length: 17 residues. Germline loops: CDR1 SQVTM, CDR2 ANQGSEA. V was clipped by 0 bases and J by 4 bases, with 22 bases between them. In DNA form, the CDR3 reads TGCAGCGTTGAAGAAGGGGTGGCGGGGCGTGGTGTATACGAGCAGTACTTC. Amino acid sequence: CSVEEGVAGRGVYEQYF.

V and J are TRBV6-1 and TRBJ2-7, with D perhaps matching TRBD1 (6 bases). Per germline, CDR1 MNHNS and CDR2 SASEGT. The CDR3 extends over 15 amino acids. V was cut by 4 bases and J by 3 bases, with 16 bases left in between. DNA of the CDR3: TGTGCCAGCAGTGTACTAAGACAACAGGGCTACGAGCAGTACTTC. Its translation: CASSVLRQQGYEQYF.

The rearrangement uses TRBV27 and TRBJ2-7; TRBD1 matches 7 bases. Trimming at V came to 2 bases and at J to 2 bases, leaving 6 bases not matched to a gene. CDR3 length: 15 residues. Germline values: CDR1 MNHEY, CDR2 SMNVEV (reference sequence). The CDR3, as DNA: TGTGCCAGCAGTTTAAGTCAGGGGGAGACCTACGAGCAGTACTTC. The encoded protein is CASSLSQGETYEQYF.

The J gene is TRBJ2-5, the V gene TRBV25-1, with D possibly matching TRBD1 (7 bases). The CDR3 extends over 16 amino acids. CDR1 MGHDK and CDR2 SYGVNS come from the germline V gene. The V gene lost 5 bases and the J gene lost 5 bases, with 21 bases spanning the gap. Written as DNA, the CDR3 is TGTGCCAGCAGTTCCTATACAGGGGACTCGCAGGAGACCCAGTACTTC. Protein sequence: CASSSYTGDSQETQYF. Full variable domain (outside the CDR3, taken from reference TRBV25-1 and TRBJ2-5): EADIYQTPRYLVIGTGKKITLECSQTMGHDKMYWYQQDPGMELHLIHYSYGVNSTEKGDLSSESTVSRIRTEHFPLTLESARPSHTSQYLCASSSYTGDSQETQYFGPGTRLLVL.

The chain has TRBV28 and TRBJ1-4, with D perhaps matching TRBD1 (5 bases). Germline assignment: CDR1 MDHEN and CDR2 SYDVKM. Deletions cut 7 bases from V and 5 bases from J, with 17 bases between. This CDR3 has 15 residues. As DNA, the CDR3 is TGTGCCAGCAAGTCCCCGGCGCAGGGCAATGAAAAACTGTTTTTT. It is translated as CASKSPAQGNEKLFF.

The rearrangement links TRBV28 to TRBJ2-7, with D perhaps TRBD2 (5 bases). V lost 3 bases, J lost 3 bases, and 15 bases lay in between. Germline CDR1 is MDHEN and CDR2 is SYDVKM. The CDR3 is made up of 15 amino acids. CDR3 in DNA: TGTGCCAGCAGTTTGAGAGGGTACTTAGACTACGAGCAGTACTTC. It codes for CASSLRGYLDYEQYF.

The chain uses TRBV4-1 and TRBJ2-1; D is unclear. V was cut by 1 base and J by 5 bases, with 6 bases left in between. The CDR3 extends over 13 amino acids. Per germline, CDR1 MGHRA and CDR2 YSYEKL. For the CDR3, the DNA is TGCGCCAGCAGCCAAGCCCAGGACAATGAGCAGTTCTTC. Amino acid sequence: CASSQAQDNEQFF.

This clone was seen only once. The V gene is TRBV14, the J gene TRBJ2-7, with D perhaps matching TRBD1 (5 bases). Trimming removed 1 base at V and 7 bases at J, with 14 bases between. CDR1 is SGHDN and CDR2 is FVKESK in the germline V gene. This CDR3 spans 14 amino acids. The CDR3 nucleotides are TGTGCCAGCAGCCAAGTTAGCAGGGTGGAAGAGCAGTACTTC. Translating gives CASSQVSRVEEQYF.

This chain connects TRBV4-1 to TRBJ2-7, with TRBD2 matching 9 bases. The CDR3 has 15 residues. V gave up 6 bases and J gave up 2 bases; unmatched junction bases: 8. Germline assignment: CDR1 MGHRA and CDR2 YSYEKL. The CDR3 loop reads CASRPTGTSTYEQYF. The CDR3 DNA reads TGCGCCAGCAGACCCACCGGGACTAGCACCTACGAGCAGTACTTC.

The sample holds one count of this clone. The V and J genes are TRBV2 and TRBJ2-1, with a possible D match to TRBD2 (5 bases). The V and J ends lost 6 bases and 2 bases respectively, with 17 bases between them. CDR1 is SNHLY, CDR2 FYNNEI, per germline. CDR3 size: 16 residues. CDR3 sequence (DNA): TGTGCCAGCAGCATATTCGGAGGTTCTCCCTACAATGAGCAGTTCTTC. Translating gives CASSIFGGSPYNEQFF.

The V and J genes are TRBV7-9 and TRBJ2-7; 10 bases line up with TRBD1. The ends lost 4 bases at V and 4 bases at J; junction bases unmatched: 7. The germline V gene has CDR1 SEHNR and CDR2 FQNEAQ (reference sequence). This CDR3 is built from 15 residues. This CDR3 is CASSSRDRGLYEQYF. CDR3 DNA: TGTGCCAGCAGCTCCCGGGACAGGGGCCTTTACGAGCAGTACTTC.

The V and J genes are TRBV4-1 and TRBJ2-2; 10 nucleotides line up with TRBD1. The trim removed 8 bases at V and 4 bases at J, leaving 7 bases unmatched. The CDR3 spans 15 residues. The germline CDR1 and CDR2 sequences are MGHRA and YSYEKL. The CDR3 loop reads CASSDRGLGTGELFF. In nucleotides, the CDR3 is TGCGCCAGCTCCGACAGGGGGCTCGGCACCGGGGAGCTGTTTTTT.

V usage is TRBV28 and J usage is TRBJ1-4, with a tentative D call TRBD1 (6 bases). Germline V gene sequence: CDR1 MDHEN, CDR2 SYDVKM. The length of the CDR3 is 12 residues. Trimming took off 10 bases at V and 8 bases at J, with 14 bases between the two ends. CDR3 DNA sequence: TGTGCCATTTCAACTACAGGGGAAAAACTGTTTTTT. This codes for CAISTTGEKLFF.

The chain is built from TRBV5-1 and TRBJ2-2; 13 positions match TRBD2. Germline assignment: CDR1 SGHRS and CDR2 YFSETQ. V trimming: 4 bases; J trimming: 5 bases; junction bases outside the gene matches: 8. The CDR3 totals 17 residues. The CDR3 sequence: CASSPTSGGARTGELFF. The CDR3 region has the DNA TGCGCCAGCAGCCCCACTAGCGGGGGGGCAAGGACCGGGGAGCTGTTTTTT.